This T cell receptor beta chain came from a study of T cells after yellow fever vaccination. General study findings and limits: Contaminants from the bulk population, in the form of abundant clonotypes, could be found in FACS-sorted repertoires.

This clonotype was detected only a few times. What it recognizes is unknown. TCRdb analysed the 5' RACE reads with MiXCR anew, one entry per CDR3 protein. The top ten hold 11% to 15% of the sample, which has approximately 550,000 distinct CDR3 sequences, 13% seen once. The CDR3 is 14 residues long. The V end lost 6 bases, the J end lost 4 bases, and 16 bases lay between the germline ends. CDR1 is KGHSH, CDR2 LQKENI, per germline. This TCR came from a man younger than 40 who received the YFV17D yellow fever vaccine. Source: PBMCs, taken on the day of the yellow fever booster vaccination. The rearrangement links TRBV18 to TRBJ2-7; D may be TRBD1 or TRBD2 (6 bases each). The CDR3 DNA is TGTGCCAGCTCCCGAGGGGGGACCCTGTACGAGCAGTACTTC. It translates to CASSRGGTLYEQYF.